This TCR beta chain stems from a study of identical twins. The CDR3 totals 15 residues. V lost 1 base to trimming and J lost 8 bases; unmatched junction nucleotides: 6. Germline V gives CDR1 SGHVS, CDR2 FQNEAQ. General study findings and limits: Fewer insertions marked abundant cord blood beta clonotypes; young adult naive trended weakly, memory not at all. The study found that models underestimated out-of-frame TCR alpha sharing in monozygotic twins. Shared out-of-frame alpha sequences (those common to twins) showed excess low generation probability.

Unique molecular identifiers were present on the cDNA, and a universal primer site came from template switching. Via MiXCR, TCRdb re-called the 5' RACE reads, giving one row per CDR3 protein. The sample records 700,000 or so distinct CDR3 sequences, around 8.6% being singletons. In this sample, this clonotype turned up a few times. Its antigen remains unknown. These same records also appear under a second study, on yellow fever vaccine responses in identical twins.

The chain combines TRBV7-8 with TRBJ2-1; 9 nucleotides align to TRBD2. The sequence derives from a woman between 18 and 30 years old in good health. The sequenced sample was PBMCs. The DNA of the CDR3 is TGTGCCAGCAGCTTAGGCGGGAGGGCCGGCGATGAGCAGTTCTTC. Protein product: CASSLGGRAGDEQFF.